A single sample gave rise to the 8 T cell receptor beta chains below, sequenced in a study of technical replicates of blood from a handful of donors. TCRdb's copy holds only in-frame clones and misses some; the assay was immunoSEQ multiplex PCR. The table has fewer than 90,000 clones, 92% seen once. The sequencing input was T cells isolated from PBMCs. Receptors originate from a human donor in good health.

This sequence joins TRBV25-1 and TRBJ2-1; 9 nucleotides match TRBD2. This CDR3 is built from 16 residues. The J segment lost 5 bases and the V segment lost 4 bases, leaving 9 bases of the junction unmatched. Germline CDR1 reads MGHDK; CDR2 reads SYGVNS. The DNA for the CDR3 is TGTGCCAGCAGTGTTATAGCGGGAGTTCTCGACAATGAGCAGTTCTTC. Its protein is CASSVIAGVLDNEQFF.

The rearrangement uses TRBV19 and TRBJ1-1; D is uncertain. The germline V gene encodes CDR1 LNHDA and CDR2 SQIVND (reference sequence). V lost 3 bases to trimming and J lost 3 bases, with 14 bases between them. This CDR3 contains 15 residues. CDR3 bases: TGTGCCAGTAGTATGAACCCAAGGAGCTACACTGAAGCTTTCTTT. Its protein product is CASSMNPRSYTEAFF.

The rearrangement joins TRBV4-1 to TRBJ2-7; TRBD2 might be the D (6 bases). The germline gives CDR1 MGHRA, CDR2 YSYEKL. CDR3 length: 16 residues. V was shortened by 1 base and J by 0 bases, with 13 bases between the two germline ends. CDR3 DNA: TGCGCCAGCAGCCAAGGGTACGGGGGAAGCTCCTACGAGCAGTACTTC. Its translation is CASSQGYGGSSYEQYF.

CDR3 in DNA: TGTGCCAGCAGTGACCAGGACAGAACCAAAACAGATACGCAGTATTTT. Residues: CASSDQDRTKTDTQYF. V and J are TRBV2 and TRBJ2-3, with D possibly TRBD1 on 6 matching bases. CDR1 is SNHLY and CDR2 is FYNNEI in the germline V gene. The V end lost 3 bases, the J end lost 3 bases, and 16 bases lay between the germline ends. The length of the CDR3 is 16 residues. The full variable domain, completed using reference TRBV2 and TRBJ2-3, is EPEVTQTPSHQVTQMGQEVILRCVPISNHLYFYWYRQILGQKVEFLVSFYNNEISEKSEIFDDQFSVERPDGSNFTLKIRSTKLEDSAMYFCASSDQDRTKTDTQYFGPGTRLTVL.

The CDR3 sequence is CSGANGGGGNYGYTF. The CDR3, as DNA: TGCAGCGGGGCTAATGGAGGGGGCGGGAACTATGGCTACACCTTC. V gene TRBV29-1 combines with J gene TRBJ1-2; 7 bases line up with TRBD1. The CDR3 loop spans 15 amino acids. Germline V gene sequence: CDR1 SQVTM, CDR2 ANQGSEA. With V trimmed by 7 bases and J by 2 bases, 13 bases remained unmatched.

In this sample, this clone turned up once. The chain has TRBV19 and TRBJ1-1; no reliable D call. V lost 7 bases and J lost 1, with 7 bases in between. Germline loops: CDR1 LNHDA, CDR2 SQIVND (reference sequence). The CDR3 spans 12 residues. As DNA, the CDR3 is TGTGCCAGTACCGTAGCGAACACTGAAGCTTTCTTT. Translated: CASTVANTEAFF.

The rearrangement links TRBV28 to TRBJ2-2; D not resolved. Trimming took off 6 bases at V and 4 bases at J, with 6 bases between the two ends. Germline V gene sequence: CDR1 MDHEN, CDR2 SYDVKM. The CDR3 sequence is 12 residues long. CDR3 sequence reads: CASSRSTGELFF. The CDR3 DNA reads as TGTGCCAGCAGCCGTAGCACCGGGGAGCTGTTTTTT.

This rearrangement joins TRBV11-2 to TRBJ2-3; 7 positions agree with TRBD2. CDR3 length equals 15 residues. J gave up 5 bases and V 5 bases, and 10 bases lay outside the gene matches. Germline CDR1 SGHAT, CDR2 FQNNGV. The chain's CDR3 is CASSRGSGIGDTQYF. CDR3 sequence (DNA): TGTGCCAGCAGCCGTGGGAGCGGGATAGGAGATACGCAGTATTTT.